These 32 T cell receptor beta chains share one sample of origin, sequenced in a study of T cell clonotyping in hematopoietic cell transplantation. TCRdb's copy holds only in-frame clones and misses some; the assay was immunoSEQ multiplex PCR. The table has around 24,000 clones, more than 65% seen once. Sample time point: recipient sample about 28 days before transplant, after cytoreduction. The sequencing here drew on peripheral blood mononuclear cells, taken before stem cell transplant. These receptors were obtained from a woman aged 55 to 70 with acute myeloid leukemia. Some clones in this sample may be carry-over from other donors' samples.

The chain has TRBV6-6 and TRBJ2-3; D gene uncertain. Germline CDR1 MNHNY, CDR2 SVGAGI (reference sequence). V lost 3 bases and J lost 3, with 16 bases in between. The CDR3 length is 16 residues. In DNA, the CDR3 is TGTGCCAGCAGTTATCTCGGACCTGGACCAACAGATACGCAGTATTTT. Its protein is CASSYLGPGPTDTQYF.

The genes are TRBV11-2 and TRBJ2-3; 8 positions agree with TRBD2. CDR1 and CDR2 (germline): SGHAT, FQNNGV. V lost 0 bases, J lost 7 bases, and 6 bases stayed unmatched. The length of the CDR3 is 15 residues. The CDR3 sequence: CASSLDGGGLHTQYF. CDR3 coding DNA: TGTGCCAGCAGCTTAGACGGGGGGGGCCTTCATACGCAGTATTTT.

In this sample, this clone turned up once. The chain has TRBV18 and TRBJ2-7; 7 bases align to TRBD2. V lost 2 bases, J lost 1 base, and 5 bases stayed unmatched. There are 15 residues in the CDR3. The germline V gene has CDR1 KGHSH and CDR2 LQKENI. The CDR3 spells CASSPERDGSYEQYF. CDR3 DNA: TGTGCCAGCTCACCAGAGCGGGACGGGTCCTACGAGCAGTACTTC.

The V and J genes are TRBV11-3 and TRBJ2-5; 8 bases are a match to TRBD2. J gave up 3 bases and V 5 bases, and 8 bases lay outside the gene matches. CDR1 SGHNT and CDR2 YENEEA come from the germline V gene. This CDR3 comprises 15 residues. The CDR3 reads CASSPGRGWEETQYF. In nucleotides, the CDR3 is TGTGCCAGCAGCCCCGGGAGGGGCTGGGAAGAGACCCAGTACTTC.

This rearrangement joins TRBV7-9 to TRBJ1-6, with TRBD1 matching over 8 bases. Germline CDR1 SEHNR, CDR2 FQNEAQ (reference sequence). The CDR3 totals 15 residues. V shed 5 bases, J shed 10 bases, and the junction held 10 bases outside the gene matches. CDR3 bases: TGTGCCAGCAGCCCCGCCGCAGGGGGCTGGTCACCCCTCCACTTT. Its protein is CASSPAAGGWSPLHF.

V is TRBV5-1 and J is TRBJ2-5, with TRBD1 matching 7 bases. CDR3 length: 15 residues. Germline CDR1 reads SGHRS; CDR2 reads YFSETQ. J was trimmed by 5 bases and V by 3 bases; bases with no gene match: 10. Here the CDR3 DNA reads TGCGCCAGCAGCTGGAGGACGACAGGGCAGGAGACCCAGTACTTC. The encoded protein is CASSWRTTGQETQYF.

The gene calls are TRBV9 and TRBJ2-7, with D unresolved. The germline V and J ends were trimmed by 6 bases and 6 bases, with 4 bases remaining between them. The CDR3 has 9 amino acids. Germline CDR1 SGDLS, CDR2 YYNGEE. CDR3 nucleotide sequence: TGTGCCAGCACCGGCGAGCAGTACTTC. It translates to CASTGEQYF.

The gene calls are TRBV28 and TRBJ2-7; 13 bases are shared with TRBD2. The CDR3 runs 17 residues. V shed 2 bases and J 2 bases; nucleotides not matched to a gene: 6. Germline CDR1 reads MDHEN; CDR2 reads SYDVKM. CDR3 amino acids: CASSLRGGLAGPYEQYF. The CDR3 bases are TGTGCCAGCAGTTTACGCGGGGGACTAGCGGGACCCTACGAGCAGTACTTC.

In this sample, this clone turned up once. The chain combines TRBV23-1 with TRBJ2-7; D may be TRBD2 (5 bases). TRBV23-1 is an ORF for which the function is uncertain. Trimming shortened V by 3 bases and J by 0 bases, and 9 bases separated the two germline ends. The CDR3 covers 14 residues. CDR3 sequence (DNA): TGCGCCAGCAGTCACCCGGGGAGCTCCTACGAGCAGTACTTC. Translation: CASSHPGSSYEQYF.

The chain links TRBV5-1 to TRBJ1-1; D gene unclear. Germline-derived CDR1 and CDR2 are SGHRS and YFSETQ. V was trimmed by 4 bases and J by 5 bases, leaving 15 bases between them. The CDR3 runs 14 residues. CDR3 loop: CASSPRASGTEAFF. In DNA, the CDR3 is TGCGCCAGCAGCCCTCGGGCCTCGGGAACTGAAGCTTTCTTT.

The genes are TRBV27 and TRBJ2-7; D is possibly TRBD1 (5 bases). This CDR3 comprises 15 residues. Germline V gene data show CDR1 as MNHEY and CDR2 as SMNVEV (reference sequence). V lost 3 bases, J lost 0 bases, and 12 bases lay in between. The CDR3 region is CASSFSGHSSYEQYF. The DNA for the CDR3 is TGTGCCAGCAGTTTCTCCGGACATAGCTCCTACGAGCAGTACTTC.

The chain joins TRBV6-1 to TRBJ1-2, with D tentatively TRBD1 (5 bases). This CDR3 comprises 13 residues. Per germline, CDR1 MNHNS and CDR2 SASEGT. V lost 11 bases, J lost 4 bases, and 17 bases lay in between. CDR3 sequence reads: CAGRGGASYGYTF. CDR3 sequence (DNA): TGTGCCGGACGGGGCGGCGCCTCCTATGGCTACACCTTC.

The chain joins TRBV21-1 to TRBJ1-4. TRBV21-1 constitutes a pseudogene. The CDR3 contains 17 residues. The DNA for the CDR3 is TGTGCCAGCAGCAAAGTGGCCAGGACGAGAACTAATGAAAAACTGTTTTTT. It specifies CASSKVARTRTNEKLFF.

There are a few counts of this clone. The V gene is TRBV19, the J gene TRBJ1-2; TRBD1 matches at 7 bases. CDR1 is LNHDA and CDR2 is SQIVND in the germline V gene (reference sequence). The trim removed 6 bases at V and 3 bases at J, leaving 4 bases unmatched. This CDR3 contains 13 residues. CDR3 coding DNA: TGTGCCAGTAGCGACAGGGTGGACTATGGCTACACCTTC. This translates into CASSDRVDYGYTF.

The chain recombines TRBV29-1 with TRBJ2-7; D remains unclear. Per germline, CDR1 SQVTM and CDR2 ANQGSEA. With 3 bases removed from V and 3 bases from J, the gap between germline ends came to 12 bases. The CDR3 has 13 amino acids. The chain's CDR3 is CSVDGQIGYEQYF. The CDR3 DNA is TGCAGCGTTGACGGGCAGATAGGCTACGAGCAGTACTTC.

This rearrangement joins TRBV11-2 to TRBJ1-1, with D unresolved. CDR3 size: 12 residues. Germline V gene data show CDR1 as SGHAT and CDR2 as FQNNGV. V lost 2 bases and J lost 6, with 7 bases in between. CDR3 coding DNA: TGTGCCAGCAGCTTATATGACCCTGAAGCTTTCTTT. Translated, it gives CASSLYDPEAFF. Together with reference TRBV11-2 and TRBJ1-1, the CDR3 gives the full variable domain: EAGVAQSPRYKIIEKRQSVAFWCNPISGHATLYWYQQILGQGPKLLIQFQNNGVVDDSQLPKDRFSAERLKGVDSTLKIQPAKLEDSAVYLCASSLYDPEAFFGQGTRLTVV.

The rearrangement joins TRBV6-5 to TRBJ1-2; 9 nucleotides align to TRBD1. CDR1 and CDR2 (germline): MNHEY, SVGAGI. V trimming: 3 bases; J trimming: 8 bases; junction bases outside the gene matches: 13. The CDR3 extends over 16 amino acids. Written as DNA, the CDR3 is TGTGCCAGCAGTTATCTCGCGGACAGGGGTCTGAGCGGCTACACCTTC. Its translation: CASSYLADRGLSGYTF.

CDR3: CARDRSGSTDTQYF. The CDR3 bases are TGTGCCAGGGACCGTAGCGGAAGCACAGATACGCAGTATTTT. The rearrangement joins TRBV2 to TRBJ2-3, with D perhaps TRBD2 (6 bases). In germline, CDR1 is SNHLY, CDR2 FYNNEI. CDR3 length equals 14 residues. Trimming removed 9 bases at V and 0 bases at J, with 13 bases between.

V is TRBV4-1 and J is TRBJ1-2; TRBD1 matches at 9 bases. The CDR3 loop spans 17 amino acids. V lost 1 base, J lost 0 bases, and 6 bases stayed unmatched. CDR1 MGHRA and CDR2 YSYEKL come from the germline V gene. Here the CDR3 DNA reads TGCGCCAGCAGCCAAGCCGGGACAGGGATCTCTAACTATGGCTACACCTTC. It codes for CASSQAGTGISNYGYTF.

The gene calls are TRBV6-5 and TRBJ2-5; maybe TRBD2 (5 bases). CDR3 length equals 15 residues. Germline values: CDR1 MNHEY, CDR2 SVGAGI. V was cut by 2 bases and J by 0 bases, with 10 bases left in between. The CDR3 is CASSYSRGYQETQYF. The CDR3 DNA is TGTGCCAGCAGTTACAGTCGGGGTTACCAAGAGACCCAGTACTTC.

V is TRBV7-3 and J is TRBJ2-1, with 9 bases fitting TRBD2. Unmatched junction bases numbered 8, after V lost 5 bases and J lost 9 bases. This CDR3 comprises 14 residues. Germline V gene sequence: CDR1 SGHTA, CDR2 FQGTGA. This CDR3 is CASSPGGREGEQFF. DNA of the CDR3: TGTGCCAGCAGCCCGGGAGGGCGGGAGGGTGAGCAGTTCTTC.

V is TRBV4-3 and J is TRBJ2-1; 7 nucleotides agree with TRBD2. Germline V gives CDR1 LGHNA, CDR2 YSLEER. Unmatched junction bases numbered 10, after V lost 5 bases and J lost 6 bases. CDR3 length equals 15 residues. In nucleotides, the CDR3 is TGCGCCAGCAGCGTTGAACTAGCGACTTTCAATGAGCAGTTCTTC. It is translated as CASSVELATFNEQFF.

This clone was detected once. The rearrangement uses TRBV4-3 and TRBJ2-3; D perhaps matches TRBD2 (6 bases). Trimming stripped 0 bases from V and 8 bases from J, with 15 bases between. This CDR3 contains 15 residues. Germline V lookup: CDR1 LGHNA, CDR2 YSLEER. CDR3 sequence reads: CASSQEIGRGGTQYF. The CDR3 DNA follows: TGCGCCAGCAGCCAAGAAATTGGTAGGGGAGGTACGCAGTATTTT.

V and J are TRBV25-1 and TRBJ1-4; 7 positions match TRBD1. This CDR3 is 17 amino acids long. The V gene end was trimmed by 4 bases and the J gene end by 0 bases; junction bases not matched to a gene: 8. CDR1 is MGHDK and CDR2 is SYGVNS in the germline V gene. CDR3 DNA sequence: TGTGCCAGCAGTGTCCGGGACAGCGGGGCAACTAATGAAAAACTGTTTTTT. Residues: CASSVRDSGATNEKLFF. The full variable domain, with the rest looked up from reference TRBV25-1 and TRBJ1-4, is EADIYQTPRYLVIGTGKKITLECSQTMGHDKMYWYQQDPGMELHLIHYSYGVNSTEKGDLSSESTVSRIRTEHFPLTLESARPSHTSQYLCASSVRDSGATNEKLFFGSGTQLSVL.

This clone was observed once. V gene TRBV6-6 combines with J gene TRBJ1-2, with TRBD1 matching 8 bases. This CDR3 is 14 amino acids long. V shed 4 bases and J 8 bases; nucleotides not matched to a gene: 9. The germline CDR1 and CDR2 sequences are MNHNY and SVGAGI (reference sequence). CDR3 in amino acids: CASSFTGGPEGYTF. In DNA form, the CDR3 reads TGTGCCAGCAGTTTCACAGGGGGTCCGGAGGGCTACACCTTC.

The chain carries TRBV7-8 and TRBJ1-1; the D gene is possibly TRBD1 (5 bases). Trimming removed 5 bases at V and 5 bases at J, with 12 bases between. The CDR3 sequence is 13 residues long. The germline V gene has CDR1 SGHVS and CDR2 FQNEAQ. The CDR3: CASSLTGWTEAFF. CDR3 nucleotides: TGTGCCAGCAGCCTTACAGGCTGGACTGAAGCTTTCTTT. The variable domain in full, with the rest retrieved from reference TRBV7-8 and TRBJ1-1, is GAGVSQSPRYKVAKRGQDVALRCDPISGHVSLFWYQQALGQGPEFLTYFQNEAQLDKSGLPSDRFFAERPEGSVSTLKIQRTQQEDSAVYLCASSLTGWTEAFFGQGTRLTVV.

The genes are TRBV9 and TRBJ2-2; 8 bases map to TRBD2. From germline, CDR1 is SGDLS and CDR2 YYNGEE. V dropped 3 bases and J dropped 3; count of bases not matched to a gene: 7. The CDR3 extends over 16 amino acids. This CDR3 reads CASSGGSGGDTGELFF. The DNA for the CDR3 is TGTGCCAGCAGCGGGGGAAGCGGGGGCGACACCGGGGAGCTGTTTTTT.

The CDR3 DNA reads as TGTGCCAGCAGCCCGCGTTTGGACGAGCAGTACTTC. Translating gives CASSPRLDEQYF. The V call is TRBV11-2, the J call TRBJ2-7; D unclear. The CDR3 consists of 12 residues. V lost 5 bases to trimming and J lost 5 bases, with 10 bases between them. Germline assignment: CDR1 SGHAT and CDR2 FQNNGV.

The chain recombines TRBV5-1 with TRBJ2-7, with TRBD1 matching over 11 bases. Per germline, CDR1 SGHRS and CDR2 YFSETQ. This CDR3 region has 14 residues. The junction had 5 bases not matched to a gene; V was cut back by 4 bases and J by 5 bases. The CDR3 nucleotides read TGCGCCAGCAGCGCAGGACAGGGGGCCCACGAGCAGTACTTC. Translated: CASSAGQGAHEQYF.

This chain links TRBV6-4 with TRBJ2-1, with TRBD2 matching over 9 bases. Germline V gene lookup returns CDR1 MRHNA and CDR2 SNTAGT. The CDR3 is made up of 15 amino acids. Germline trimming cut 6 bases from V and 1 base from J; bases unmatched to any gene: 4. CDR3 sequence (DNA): TGTGCCAGCAGCGCCCTAGCGGGGTCCTACAATGAGCAGTTCTTC. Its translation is CASSALAGSYNEQFF.

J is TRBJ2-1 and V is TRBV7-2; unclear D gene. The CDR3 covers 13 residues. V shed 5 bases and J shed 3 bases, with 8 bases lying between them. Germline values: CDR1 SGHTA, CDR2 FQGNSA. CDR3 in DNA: TGTGCCAGCAGCCTGTTTTTCTACAATGAGCAGTTCTTC. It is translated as CASSLFFYNEQFF. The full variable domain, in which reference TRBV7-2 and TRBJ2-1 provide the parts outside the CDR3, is GAGVSQSPSNKVTEKGKDVELRCDPISGHTALYWYRQSLGQGLEFLIYFQGNSAPDKSGLPSDRFSAERTGGSVSTLTIQRTQQEDSAVYLCASSLFFYNEQFFGPGTRLTVL.

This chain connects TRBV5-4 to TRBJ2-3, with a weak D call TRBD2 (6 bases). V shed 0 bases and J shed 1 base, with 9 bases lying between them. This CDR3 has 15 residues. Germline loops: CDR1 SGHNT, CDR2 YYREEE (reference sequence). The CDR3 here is CASSLVGTGTDTQYF. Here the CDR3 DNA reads TGTGCCAGCAGCTTGGTCGGGACTGGCACAGATACGCAGTATTTT.